This is a list of T cell receptor beta chains from one sample in a study of blood T cell repertoires in COVID-19. Clones were read by immunoSEQ multiplex PCR, and TCRdb kept only the in-frame ones, dropping some. Of 210,000 or so clones in the sample, roughly 80% were seen once. Sequencing was carried out using peripheral blood. The receptors come from a human donor in a cohort sampled during active COVID-19. The CDR3 runs from the conserved cysteine through the conserved F or W. The D gene is left open where the match is weak. Rows may omit the clone size; those that give it use once, few, many or a size class.

d_gene	v_gene	abundance	j_gene	len	CDR3nt	CDR3aa
NA	TRBV7-2	NA	TRBJ1-1	16	TGTGCCAGCAGCCCAGTTTGGCGTCAGGGCAATTTTGGAGCTTTCTTT	CASSPVWRQGNFGAFF
TRBD2	TRBV30	NA	TRBJ2-2	15	TGTGCCTGGGAGATGGGACTAGCGTTCACCGGGGAGCTGTTTTTT	CAWEMGLAFTGELFF
TRBD1	TRBV27	NA	TRBJ1-2	15	TGTGCCAGCAGCTTTTCCGGGACAGGGCGTAATGGCTACACCTTC	CASSFSGTGRNGYTF
TRBD1	TRBV19	NA	TRBJ1-1	17	TGTGCCAGTAGTATAGATCGGACAGGTTGGGTCCACACTGAAGCTTTCTTT	CASSIDRTGWVHTEAFF
NA	TRBV28	NA	TRBJ2-6	14	TGTGCCAGCAGCTCGGGTCCTGGGGCCAACGTCCTGACTTTC	CASSSGPGANVLTF
NA	TRBV7-9	NA	TRBJ1-2	15	TGTGCCAGCAGCCCCGGGAGACATCCTAACTATGGCTACACCTTC	CASSPGRHPNYGYTF
NA	TRBV19	NA	TRBJ2-1	14	TGTGCCAGTAGTAGCGCAGCCTACCGGGGAGAGCAGTTCTTC	CASSSAAYRGEQFF
TRBD1	TRBV6-2/TRBV6-3	NA	TRBJ1-5	15	TGTGCCAGCAGCACGACCCAGGGGGTCCATCAGCCCCAGCATTTT	CASSTTQGVHQPQHF
TRBD2	TRBV5-1	NA	TRBJ2-1	16	TGCGCCAGCAGCCGGAACCCTAGCGGGAGGGGTAATGAGCAGTTCTTC	CASSRNPSGRGNEQFF
NA	TRBV29-1	NA	TRBJ1-1	13	TGCAGCGTTGATGGAGGGGCAGGGACTGAAGCTTTCTTT	CSVDGGAGTEAFF
NA	TRBV4-2	NA	TRBJ2-7	16	TGTGCCAGCAGCCAAGTAGGCGGGGTGGGTTCCTACGAGCAGTACTTC	CASSQVGGVGSYEQYF
NA	TRBV2	few	TRBJ2-7	13	TGTGCCAGCAGTGTATACAGCTCCTACGAGCAGTACTTC	CASSVYSSYEQYF
TRBD1	TRBV18	NA	TRBJ1-4	15	TGTGCCAGCTCACCAGTCGGGACAGGGTCGTTATGGCTGTTTTTT	CASSPVGTGSLWLFF
TRBD1	TRBV7-6	NA	TRBJ1-4	15	TGTGCCAGCAGCTCTCGTGGACAGGGGGGTGAAAAACTGTTTTTT	CASSSRGQGGEKLFF
NA	TRBV28	NA	TRBJ2-7	13	TGTGCCAGCAGTTTACCAGTCGGGTTCGAGCAGTACTTC	CASSLPVGFEQYF
TRBD1	TRBV5-5	NA	TRBJ2-7	12	TGTGCCAGCAGGGAAACAGGGGGCGAGCAGTACTTC	CASRETGGEQYF
NA	TRBV19	NA	TRBJ2-7	16	TGTGCCAGTAGCATAACAGGTCCCGACATATCCTACGAGCAGTACTTC	CASSITGPDISYEQYF
TRBD2	TRBV6-6	few	TRBJ2-4	16	TGTGCCAGCAGTCCCTTCGGGACTAGCGGTAAAAACATTCAGTACTTC	CASSPFGTSGKNIQYF
TRBD1	TRBV7-9	NA	TRBJ1-5	17	TGTGCCAGCAGTTCGGGACAGGGCATCCGGAGCAATCAGCCCCAGCATTTT	CASSSGQGIRSNQPQHF
TRBD1	TRBV7-8	NA	TRBJ2-7	15	TGTGCCAGCAGCTCCTCGACAGGGAGAGGATACGAGCAGTACTTC	CASSSSTGRGYEQYF
TRBD2	TRBV5-1	NA	TRBJ2-7	15	TGCGCCAGCAGCCGGACTAGCGGAAGCGCCTACGAGCAGTACTTC	CASSRTSGSAYEQYF
NA	TRBV4-2	NA	TRBJ1-4	15	TGTGCCAGCAGCCAAGATGGGCAGGCGTCTGCAAAACTGTTTTTT	CASSQDGQASAKLFF
NA	TRBV12-3/TRBV12-4	NA	TRBJ1-1	13	TGTGCCAGCAGTTTTGGGGGGGGCACTGAAGCTTTCTTT	CASSFGGGTEAFF
NA	TRBV7-7	NA	TRBJ1-3	14	TGTGCCAGCAGCCCCGGGACTGCGGGAAACACCATATATTTT	CASSPGTAGNTIYF
NA	TRBV7-2	NA	TRBJ1-3	15	TGTGCCAGCAGTTTACCCGGGGGGTCTGGAAACACCATATATTTT	CASSLPGGSGNTIYF
NA	TRBV18	NA	TRBJ2-1	15	TGTGCCAGCTCACCAGGAGGGAGAGGAAGGAATGAGCAGTTCTTC	CASSPGGRGRNEQFF
NA	TRBV9	many	TRBJ1-2	13	TGTGCCAGCAGCGCGGGGGAACGTTATGGCTACACCTTC	CASSAGERYGYTF
NA	TRBV6-5	once	TRBJ1-1	14	TGTGCCAGCATCATAGGAGGCCAGAACACTGAAGCTTTCTTT	CASIIGGQNTEAFF
NA	TRBV28	NA	TRBJ1-1	14	TGTGCCAGCAGTTTAGGGAGGCCGAACACTGAAGCTTTCTTT	CASSLGRPNTEAFF
TRBD1	TRBV7-2	NA	TRBJ1-2	15	TGTGCCAGCAGCTTAGGTGGGACAGGGGGCTTTGGCTACACCTTC	CASSLGGTGGFGYTF
TRBD1	TRBV19	NA	TRBJ1-1	15	TGTGCCAGTAGTATAGCTGGCAGGGGGCCCACTGAAGCTTTCTTT	CASSIAGRGPTEAFF
NA	TRBV4-1	NA	TRBJ2-4	18	TGCGCCAGCAGCCCGGAGTTCGGGGGTTGGCGGTCCAAAAACATTCAGTACTTC	CASSPEFGGWRSKNIQYF
NA	TRBV3-1/TRBV3-2	few	TRBJ1-5	15	TGTGCCAGCAGCCCCGGCAGTCAGGGCAATCAGCCCCAGCATTTT	CASSPGSQGNQPQHF
NA	TRBV6-6	NA	TRBJ1-1	13	TGTGCCAGCAGTTTTGGGGGAGGCACTGAAGCTTTCTTT	CASSFGGGTEAFF
NA	TRBV19	once	TRBJ2-4	17	TGTGCCAGTAGTAAAGGGGTCCAGGCCCTAGCCAAAAACATTCAGTACTTC	CASSKGVQALAKNIQYF
NA	TRBV10-3	NA	TRBJ1-1	13	TGTGCCATCAGTCCACAGGGGAACACTGAAGCTTTCTTT	CAISPQGNTEAFF
TRBD1	TRBV5-1	NA	TRBJ1-2	13	TGCGCCTGGACCCGACAGGGAGGCTATGGCTACACCTTC	CAWTRQGGYGYTF